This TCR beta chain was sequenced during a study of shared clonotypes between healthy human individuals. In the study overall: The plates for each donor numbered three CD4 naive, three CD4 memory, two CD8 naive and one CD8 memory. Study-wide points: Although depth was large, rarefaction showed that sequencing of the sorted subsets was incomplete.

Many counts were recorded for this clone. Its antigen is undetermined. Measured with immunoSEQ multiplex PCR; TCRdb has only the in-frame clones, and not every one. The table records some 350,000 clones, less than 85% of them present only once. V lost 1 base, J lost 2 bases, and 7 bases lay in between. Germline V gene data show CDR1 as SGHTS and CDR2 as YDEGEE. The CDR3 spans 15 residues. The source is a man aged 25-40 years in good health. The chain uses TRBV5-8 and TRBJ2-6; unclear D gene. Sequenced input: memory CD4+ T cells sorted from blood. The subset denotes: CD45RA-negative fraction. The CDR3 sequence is CASSLLSPGANVLTF. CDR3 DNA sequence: TGTGCCAGCAGCTTGTTATCGCCTGGGGCCAACGTCCTGACTTTC.